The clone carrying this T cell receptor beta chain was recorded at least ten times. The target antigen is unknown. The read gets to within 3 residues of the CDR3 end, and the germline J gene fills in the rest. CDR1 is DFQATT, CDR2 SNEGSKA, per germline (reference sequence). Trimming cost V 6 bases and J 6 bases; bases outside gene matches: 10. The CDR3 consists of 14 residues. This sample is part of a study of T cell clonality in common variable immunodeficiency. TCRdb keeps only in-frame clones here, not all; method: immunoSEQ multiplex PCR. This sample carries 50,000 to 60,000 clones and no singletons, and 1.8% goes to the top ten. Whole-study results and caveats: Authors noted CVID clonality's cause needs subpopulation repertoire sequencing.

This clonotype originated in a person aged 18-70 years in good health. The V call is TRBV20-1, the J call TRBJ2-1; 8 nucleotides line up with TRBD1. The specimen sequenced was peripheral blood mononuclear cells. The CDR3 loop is CSAASPTGGNEQFF. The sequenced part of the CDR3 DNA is TGCAGTGCCGCGTCCCCAACAGGGGGCAATGAG.